Included here is one T cell receptor (beta chain) sequence, with context. Antigen unknown. CDR1 and CDR2 (germline): SGHRS, YFSETQ. The ends were cut back, 4 bases at V and 3 bases at J, with 10 bases in the middle. The CDR3 sequence is 14 residues long. This entry is derived from a study of Ad26.COV2.S vaccination and SARS-CoV-2 variants. Study-wide background: The Ad26.COV2.S arm of the COV1001 trial was where the donor was placed.

General study findings and limits: People who got the vaccine or the placebo had similar non-spike TCR breadth. TCR breadth and depth estimates may have understated total T cell responses. The authors reported substantial breadth in spike-specific CD8+ and CD4+ T cell responses after vaccination.

TCRdb's copy holds only in-frame clones and misses some; the assay was immunoSEQ multiplex PCR. This sample has fewer than 900,000 clones, with about 90% found just once. Treatment noted: about 20 received Ad26.COV2.S at low or high dose, single or two shots; about 5 received placebo; per-sample allocation not given. Repertoires come from day 63 after the first vaccine or placebo injection. This chain uses TRBV5-1 with TRBJ1-4, with D perhaps matching TRBD1 (6 bases). The sequenced sample was peripheral blood, obtained in a trial of Ad26.COV2.S vaccine versus placebo. This TCR derives from a person aged 18-65 years who received the Ad26.COV2.S COVID-19 vaccine or a placebo. CDR3 coding DNA: TGCGCCAGCAGCGCTGGACAGCCTAATGAAAAACTGTTTTTT. Amino acid sequence: CASSAGQPNEKLFF.